This TCR beta chain was recovered during a study of beta chain features in type 1 diabetes. At the level of the study: Patients and healthy donors were similar in age, gender and cell yields.

The authors reverse transcribed all of the isolated RNA, so sequencing captured expressed TCRB transcripts. Using immunoSEQ multiplex PCR, the repertoire was profiled, and TCRdb retains in-frame clones only, with some absent. The profile shows more than 100,000 clones, about 10% of them singletons. This clone turned up a few times. Its antigen remains unidentified. Study outcomes and limitations: Moderate but significant shortening of TCRB CDR3s was recorded in all four CD4+ subsets from Type 1 diabetes patients.

CD4+ cells of the naive, central memory, regulatory and stem cell-like memory types were sorted via CD45RO/CCR7/CD25/CD127/CD95/CD27. The sample taken for sequencing was central memory CD4+ T cells from blood. The source of this sequence is a man aged 25 to 45 with type 1 diabetes.

The CDR3 DNA reads as TGCAGCGTTGTTGCCAGGGGTCCAGGTATCGGGGAGCTGTTTTTT. Residues: CSVVARGPGIGELFF. V gene TRBV29-1 combines with J gene TRBJ2-2; D is perhaps TRBD1 (6 bases). The CDR3 has 15 amino acids. In germline, CDR1 is SQVTM, CDR2 ANQGSEA. V dropped 4 bases and J dropped 7 bases, with 19 bases sitting between them.